One and the same sample provided the 14 T cell receptor beta chains below, sequenced in a study of T cell responses to AZD1222 COVID-19 vaccine (dated by TCRdb to about 2021). Library prep was done by the immunoSEQ multiplex PCR assay. TCRdb re-hosts the immuneACCESS table, in-frame sequences only. Its copies lack some clones; in the studies checked, an unresolved V gene accounts for under half of them, and the cause for the rest is not known. Counted in this sample were about 120,000 clones; more than 75% of them appeared once. 10% of the sample is in the top ten clones. Sample time point, as interpreted from the label and publication: baseline before first vaccination. Material: peripheral blood, obtained on day 0 of AZD1222 vaccination. Source of these receptors: an adult in good health.

V usage is TRBV18 and J usage is TRBJ1-3, with a weak D call TRBD1 (6 bases). V lost 4 bases, J lost 4 bases, and 8 bases lay in between. Germline loops: CDR1 KGHSH, CDR2 LQKENI. The CDR3 loop spans 13 amino acids. The CDR3 coding sequence is TGTGCCAGCTCACGCGACAGGGGAAACACCATATATTTT. Amino acid sequence: CASSRDRGNTIYF.

The chain couples TRBV9 to TRBJ2-1, with D tentatively TRBD1 or TRBD2 (5 bases each). CDR1 and CDR2 (germline): SGDLS, YYNGEE. V was clipped by 3 bases and J by 4 bases, with 14 bases between them. The CDR3 has 15 amino acids. CDR3 in amino acids: CASSGGIGNYNEQFF. The CDR3 DNA reads TGTGCCAGCAGCGGGGGGATTGGAAATTACAATGAGCAGTTCTTC.

This chain connects TRBV28 to TRBJ1-1; D gene unclear. The germline CDR1 and CDR2 sequences are MDHEN and SYDVKM. This CDR3 has 11 amino acids. V lost 5 bases, J lost 5 bases, and 6 bases lay in between. The CDR3 here is CASSTWTEAFF. The DNA for the CDR3 is TGTGCCAGCAGTACTTGGACTGAAGCTTTCTTT.

The V gene is TRBV3-1 (or the pseudogene TRBV3-2), the J gene TRBJ1-4; D is ambiguous. Germline V gives CDR1 LGHDT, CDR2 YNNKEL (reference sequence). This CDR3 region has 14 residues. V was clipped by 8 bases and J by 8 bases, with 18 bases between them. The CDR3 region has the DNA TGTGCCAGCTCGACGACATGGCGGGCGGAAAAACTGTTTTTT. Translation: CASSTTWRAEKLFF.

The chain joins TRBV18 to TRBJ1-5, with D possibly matching TRBD1 (5 bases). The germline V gene has CDR1 KGHSH and CDR2 LQKENI. This CDR3 spans 17 amino acids. Trimming left V 4 bases short and J 0 bases short, with 16 bases between. CDR3 sequence (DNA): TGTGCCAGCTCACTTCACCGGGACGGTAATAGCAATCAGCCCCAGCATTTT. Translating it yields CASSLHRDGNSNQPQHF. Supplemented by reference TRBV18 and TRBJ1-5, the full variable domain reads NAGVMQNPRHLVRRRGQEARLRCSPMKGHSHVYWYRQLPEEGLKFMVYLQKENIIDESGMPKERFSAEFPKEGPSILRIQQVVRGDSAAYFCASSLHRDGNSNQPQHFGDGTRLSIL.

This clone occurred once. The chain uses TRBV9 and TRBJ2-7; D is ambiguous. The CDR3 has 14 residues. Trimming took off 0 bases at V and 0 bases at J, with 7 bases between the two ends. Per the germline V gene, CDR1 is SGDLS and CDR2 is YYNGEE. CDR3 residues: CASSVDHGSYEQYF. In DNA, the CDR3 is TGTGCCAGCAGCGTAGATCACGGCTCCTACGAGCAGTACTTC.

To note about this clone: The same CDR3 arises from other DNA sequences in this sample as well. The chain combines TRBV5-4 with TRBJ1-6; 7 nucleotides line up with TRBD1. Germline assignment: CDR1 SGHNT and CDR2 YYREEE (reference sequence). The J segment lost 6 bases and the V segment lost 5 bases, leaving 5 bases of the junction unmatched. This CDR3 contains 14 residues. In DNA form, the CDR3 reads TGTGCCAGCAGACCCGGGACAGCTAATTCACCCCTCCACTTT. It codes for CASRPGTANSPLHF.

V usage is TRBV28 and J usage is TRBJ2-2; D is undetermined. V lost 5 bases to trimming and J lost 6 bases, with 7 bases between them. Germline V gene sequence: CDR1 MDHEN, CDR2 SYDVKM. The CDR3 runs 12 residues. CDR3 protein: CASSEWAGELFF. The CDR3 DNA sequence: TGTGCCAGCAGTGAATGGGCCGGGGAGCTGTTTTTT. Filled out from reference TRBV28 and TRBJ2-2, the complete variable domain reads DVKVTQSSRYLVKRTGEKVFLECVQDMDHENMFWYRQDPGLGLRLIYFSYDVKMKEKGDIPEGYSVSREKKERFSLILESASTNQTSMYLCASSEWAGELFFGEGSRLTVL.

Here the CDR3 reads CAIRQGQGDGNTIYF. For the CDR3, the DNA is TGTGCCATCAGACAAGGGCAGGGGGATGGAAACACCATATATTTT. The gene calls are TRBV10-3 and TRBJ1-3; 7 bases align to TRBD1. J gave up 3 bases and V 6 bases, and 8 bases lay outside the gene matches. This CDR3 region has 15 residues. Per the germline V gene, CDR1 is ENHRY and CDR2 is SYGVKD.

The rearrangement links TRBV9 to TRBJ2-5; D may be TRBD1 or TRBD2 (5 bases each). Between the trimmed V and J ends, which lost 4 bases and 5 bases, there was a span of 15 bases. CDR1 and CDR2 from the germline V gene are SGDLS and YYNGEE. This CDR3 region has 14 residues. CDR3 residues: CASSPSGARETQYF. In nucleotides, the CDR3 is TGTGCCAGCAGCCCGTCCGGGGCGCGGGAGACCCAGTACTTC.

The J gene is TRBJ2-7, the V gene TRBV6-5; tentatively, D is TRBD1 (6 bases). Trimming left V 5 bases short and J 0 bases short, with 11 bases between. The V gene's germline CDR1 is MNHEY and CDR2 SVGAGI. This CDR3 region has 14 residues. The CDR3 reads CASSIRDNSYEQYF. The CDR3 coding sequence is TGTGCCAGCAGTATCCGGGACAACTCCTACGAGCAGTACTTC.

This rearrangement joins TRBV6-5 to TRBJ2-7; TRBD1 might be the D (6 bases). The CDR3 is 15 residues long. Looked up from germline, CDR1 is MNHEY and CDR2 is SVGAGI. Trimming shortened V by 5 bases and J by 2 bases, and 16 bases separated the two germline ends. CDR3 coding DNA: TGTGCCAGCAGTCAGACCGGGACACGCGCCTACGAGCAGTACTTC. It yields the protein CASSQTGTRAYEQYF.

The CDR3 DNA is TGTGCCAGCAGCCAAGAGGTGGGACTAGCGGGAGACGAGCAGTTCTTC. Encoded protein: CASSQEVGLAGDEQFF. V and J are TRBV3-1 (or the pseudogene TRBV3-2) and TRBJ2-1; TRBD2 matches 14 bases. Germline V gene sequence: CDR1 LGHDT, CDR2 YNNKEL (reference sequence). Trimming cost V 0 bases and J 10 bases; bases outside gene matches: 5. The CDR3 totals 16 residues.

V gene TRBV30 combines with J gene TRBJ1-5; 10 bases fit TRBD1. CDR1 and CDR2 (germline): GTSNPN, SVGIG (reference sequence). Germline trimming cut 6 bases from V and 6 bases from J; bases unmatched to any gene: 5. This CDR3 contains 13 residues. CDR3 residues: CACQGTGVQPQHF. The CDR3 DNA sequence: TGTGCCTGCCAAGGGACAGGGGTTCAGCCCCAGCATTTT.